This record looks at one T cell receptor (beta chain) sequence and its context. Its antigen is still unknown. The data originate from a study of cytomegalovirus exposure and HLA in healthy donors. Germline V gene sequence: CDR1 SGHAT, CDR2 FQNNGV. V was clipped by 0 bases and J by 6 bases, with 17 bases between them. The CDR3 consists of 16 residues. PCR employed 60 Vbeta and 13 Jbeta primers. Some clones are missing from TCRdb's copy, which holds only in-frame ones; the method was immunoSEQ multiplex PCR. The sample lists 97,000 or so clones, around 70% occurring once. General study findings and limits: The study designated 150 or so TCR beta chains cytomegalovirus-associated. Earlier analysis looked at TCR beta V segments, and most were productive about 90% or about 30% of the time. Indistinguishability led to the exclusion of some V segments, TRBV6-2 and TRBV6-3 included.

Sequencing was carried out using PBMCs. The TCR was taken from a man aged 45-65 years in good health and CMV-seronegative. The rearrangement joins TRBV11-2 to TRBJ1-1, with D possibly TRBD1 on 5 matching bases. In nucleotides, the CDR3 is TGTGCCAGCAGCTTAGATGTTCGGCAGGGAATTTCTGAAGCTTTCTTT. This encodes CASSLDVRQGISEAFF. The complete variable domain, with remaining parts taken from reference TRBV11-2 and TRBJ1-1, reads EAGVAQSPRYKIIEKRQSVAFWCNPISGHATLYWYQQILGQGPKLLIQFQNNGVVDDSQLPKDRFSAERLKGVDSTLKIQPAKLEDSAVYLCASSLDVRQGISEAFFGQGTRLTVV.